This T cell receptor (beta chain) is drawn from a study of blood T cell repertoires in COVID-19. The overall study: Samples came from the United States, Italy and Spain, spanning acute and convalescent COVID-19. T cells, B-cell-depleted T cells, or PBMCs provided the cDNA or gDNA that served as material.

This CDR3 has 16 residues. V was clipped by 3 bases and J by 7 bases; unmatched bases: 12. Germline V gene sequence: CDR1 LNHNV, CDR2 YYDKDF (reference sequence). In the original processing: Estimation of nucleated cell counts relied on the amplification of reference gene primers. Repertoires were generated with immunoSEQ multiplex PCR, while TCRdb's copy carries only in-frame clones and drops some. V and J calls and clone size follow that table, whereas D and trimming were derived from the DNA. Among roughly 290,000 clones listed, over 80% were seen once. This chain connects TRBV15 to TRBJ2-1; 7 bases match TRBD2. Source material: peripheral blood. This sequence originates from a woman between 50 and 59 years old with active or convalescent COVID-19. The CDR3 reads CATSRGGREYRNEQFF. In DNA form, the CDR3 reads TGTGCCACCAGCAGGGGAGGGCGGGAGTATAGGAATGAGCAGTTCTTC. The full variable domain, in which reference TRBV15 and TRBJ2-1 provide the parts outside the CDR3, is DAMVIQNPRYQVTQFGKPVTLSCSQTLNHNVMYWYQQKSSQAPKLLFHYYDKDFNNEADTPDNFQSRRPNTSFCFLDIRSPGLGDTAMYLCATSRGGREYRNEQFFGPGTRLTVL.